A selection of T cell receptor beta chains follows, all from one sample in a study of regulatory T cells in long-lasting Graves disease. TCRdb reprocessed the multiplex PCR reads via MiXCR and lists one record per CDR3 protein. The table includes 450,000 to 700,000 distinct CDR3 sequences, about 13% detected once. These same records also appear under a second study, on T cells in Graves' hyperthyroidism and ophthalmopathy.

The sequencing here drew on peripheral blood mononuclear cells (PBMCs), taken at new diagnosis, from a patient treated with antithyroid drugs. The receptors were gathered from a man aged 30 to 39 with Graves disease. The CDR3 runs from the conserved cysteine through the conserved F or W. A D gene is named only where the DNA matches it firmly. Clone size is given for some rows only: seen once, a few or many times, or a class if the clone is expanded.

j_gene,len,d_gene,v_gene,abundance,CDR3aa,CDR3nt
TRBJ1-2,14,-,TRBV14,few,CASSRGVLSAGYTF,TGTGCCAGCAGCCGAGGGGTGCTATCCGCTGGCTACACCTTC
TRBJ1-1,14,TRBD1,TRBV18,many,CASSAQGARSEAFF,TGTGCCAGCTCAGCCCAGGGGGCGAGGTCTGAAGCTTTCTTT
TRBJ2-1,16,-,TRBV19,-,CASSLDSGSSYNEQFF,TGTGCCAGTAGCCTTGATAGCGGTAGCTCCTACAATGAGCAGTTCTTC
TRBJ2-1,14,-,TRBV19,many,CASSIMGSRNEQFF,TGTGCCAGTAGTATAATGGGGAGCAGGAATGAGCAGTTCTTC
TRBJ1-2,11,-,TRBV28,many,CASSHRDGYTF,TGTGCCAGCAGTCACAGGGATGGCTACACCTTC
TRBJ2-4,13,TRBD1,TRBV7-9,many,CASSRDRAHIQYF,TGTGCCAGCAGCCGGGACAGGGCCCACATTCAGTACTTC
TRBJ2-1,16,-,TRBV7-9,-,CASSLGRQGSYNEQFF,TGTGCCAGCAGCTTAGGACGTCAGGGCTCCTACAATGAGCAGTTCTTC
TRBJ1-2,13,-,TRBV7-3,many,CASSSKQGYGYTF,TGTGCCAGCAGCTCAAAACAGGGCTATGGCTACACCTTC
TRBJ1-1,13,TRBD1,TRBV29-1,many,CSVRTGGNTEAFF,TGCAGCGTCCGGACAGGGGGGAACACTGAAGCTTTCTTT
TRBJ2-7,11,-,TRBV30,few,CAWSPSDEQYF,TGTGCCTGGAGTCCTAGCGACGAGCAGTACTTC
TRBJ2-4,13,-,TRBV6-2/TRBV6-3,-,CASTSVQGNIQYF,TGTGCCAGCACTTCAGTACAGGGAAACATTCAGTACTTC
TRBJ2-2,17,TRBD2,TRBV12-5,few,CASGLTSGRAVTGELFF,TGTGCTAGTGGTTTAACTAGCGGGAGGGCCGTTACCGGGGAGCTGTTTTTT
TRBJ2-2,14,-,TRBV27,-,CASSLMGYTGELFF,TGTGCCAGCAGTTTGATGGGATACACCGGGGAGCTGTTTTTT
TRBJ2-5,13,-,TRBV5-1,many,CASSSAVPETQYF,TGCGCCAGCAGCTCGGCAGTCCCAGAGACCCAGTACTTC
TRBJ2-3,15,TRBD1,TRBV30,-,CAWSLGQGPTDTQYF,TGTGCCTGGAGCCTAGGACAGGGGCCGACAGATACGCAGTATTTT
TRBJ2-1,15,-,TRBV20-1,many,CSARSPGGVGNEQFF,TGCAGTGCCAGAAGCCCCGGGGGTGTAGGCAATGAGCAGTTCTTC
TRBJ2-1,15,TRBD2,TRBV2,many,CASIGGTSGSYEQFF,TGTGCCAGCATCGGCGGGACTAGCGGGAGCTATGAGCAGTTCTTC
TRBJ2-1,12,-,TRBV20-1,many,CSARDLQFWQFF,TGCAGTGCTAGAGATCTACAGTTCTGGCAGTTCTTC
TRBJ1-5,18,TRBD1,TRBV12-3/TRBV12-4,many,CASSVRGGAGVSNQPQHF,TGTGCCAGCAGTGTCAGGGGGGGGGCTGGGGTTAGCAATCAGCCCCAGCATTTT
TRBJ2-1,17,TRBD2,TRBV18,-,CASSPLGIAGPYNEQFF,TGTGCCAGCTCACCCCTCGGGATAGCGGGACCCTACAATGAGCAGTTCTTC